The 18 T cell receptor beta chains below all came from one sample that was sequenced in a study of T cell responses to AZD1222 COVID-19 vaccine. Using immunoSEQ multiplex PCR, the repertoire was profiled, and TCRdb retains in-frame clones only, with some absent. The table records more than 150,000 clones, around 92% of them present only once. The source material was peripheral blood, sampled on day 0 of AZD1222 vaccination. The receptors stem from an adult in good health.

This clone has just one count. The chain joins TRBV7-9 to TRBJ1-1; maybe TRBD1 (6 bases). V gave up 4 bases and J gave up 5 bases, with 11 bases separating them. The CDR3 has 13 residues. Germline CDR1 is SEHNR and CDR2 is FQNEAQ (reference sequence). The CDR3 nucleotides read TGTGCCAGCAGCTATGGGGGGGCGACTGAAGCTTTCTTT. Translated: CASSYGGATEAFF.

The DNA of the CDR3 is TGCGCCAGCAGCTTCGGACAGGGTCGTACGCCTGAAGCTTTCTTT. Protein sequence: CASSFGQGRTPEAFF. The chain employs TRBV5-1 and TRBJ1-1; TRBD1 agrees at 8 bases. With V trimmed by 2 bases and J by 6 bases, 9 bases remained unmatched. The CDR3 is 15 residues long. Germline loops: CDR1 SGHRS, CDR2 YFSETQ.

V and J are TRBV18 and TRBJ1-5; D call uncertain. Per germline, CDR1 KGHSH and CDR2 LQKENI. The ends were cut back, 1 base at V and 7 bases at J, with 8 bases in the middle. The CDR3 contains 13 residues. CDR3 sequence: CASSPHPGQPQHF. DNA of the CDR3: TGTGCCAGCTCACCACACCCGGGACAGCCCCAGCATTTT. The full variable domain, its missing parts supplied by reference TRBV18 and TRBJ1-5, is NAGVMQNPRHLVRRRGQEARLRCSPMKGHSHVYWYRQLPEEGLKFMVYLQKENIIDESGMPKERFSAEFPKEGPSILRIQQVVRGDSAAYFCASSPHPGQPQHFGDGTRLSIL.

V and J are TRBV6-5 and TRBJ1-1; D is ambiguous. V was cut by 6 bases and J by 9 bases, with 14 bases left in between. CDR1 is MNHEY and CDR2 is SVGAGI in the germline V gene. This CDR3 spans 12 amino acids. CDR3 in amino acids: CASRAQPAQAFF. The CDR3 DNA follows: TGTGCCAGCAGGGCTCAGCCCGCTCAAGCTTTCTTT.

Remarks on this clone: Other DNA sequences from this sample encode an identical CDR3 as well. CDR3 protein: CASRGTGNTEAFF. CDR3 DNA sequence: TGTGCCAGCAGGGGGACTGGGAACACTGAAGCTTTCTTT. V is TRBV6-5 and J is TRBJ1-1; weak D call: TRBD1 (5 bases). Germline V gives CDR1 MNHEY, CDR2 SVGAGI. The CDR3 spans 13 residues. Between the trimmed V and J ends, which lost 6 bases and 1 base, there was a span of 9 bases.

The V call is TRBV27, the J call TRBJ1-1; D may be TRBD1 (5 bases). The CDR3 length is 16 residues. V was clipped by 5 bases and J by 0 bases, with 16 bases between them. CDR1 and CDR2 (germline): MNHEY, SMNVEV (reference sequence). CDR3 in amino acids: CASSGGKDFMNTEAFF. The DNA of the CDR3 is TGTGCCAGCAGTGGGGGTAAGGATTTCATGAACACTGAAGCTTTCTTT.

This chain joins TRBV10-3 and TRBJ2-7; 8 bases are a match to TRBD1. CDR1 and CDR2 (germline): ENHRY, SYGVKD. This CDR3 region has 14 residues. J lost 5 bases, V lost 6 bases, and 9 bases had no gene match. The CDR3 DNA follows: TGTGCCATCAGAGAGACAGGGGACACCCACGAGCAGTACTTC. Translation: CAIRETGDTHEQYF.

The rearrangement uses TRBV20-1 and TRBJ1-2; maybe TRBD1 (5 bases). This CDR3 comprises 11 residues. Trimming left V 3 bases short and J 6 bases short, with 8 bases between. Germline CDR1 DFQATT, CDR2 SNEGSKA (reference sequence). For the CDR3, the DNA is TGCAGTGCTAGTGAGGGGAATGGCTACACCTTC. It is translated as CSASEGNGYTF.

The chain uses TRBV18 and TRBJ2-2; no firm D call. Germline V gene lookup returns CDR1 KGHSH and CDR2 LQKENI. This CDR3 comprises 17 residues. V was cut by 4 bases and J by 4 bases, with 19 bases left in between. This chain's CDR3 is CASSLTEFGGPTGELFF. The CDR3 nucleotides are TGTGCCAGCTCACTGACCGAGTTCGGTGGTCCCACCGGGGAGCTGTTTTTT.

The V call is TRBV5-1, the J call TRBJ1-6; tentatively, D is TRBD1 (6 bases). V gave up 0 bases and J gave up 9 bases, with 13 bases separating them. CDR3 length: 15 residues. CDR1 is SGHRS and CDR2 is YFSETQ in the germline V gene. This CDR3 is CASSLGGPLGSPLHF. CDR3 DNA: TGCGCCAGCAGCTTGGGGGGGCCCTTGGGTTCACCCCTCCACTTT.

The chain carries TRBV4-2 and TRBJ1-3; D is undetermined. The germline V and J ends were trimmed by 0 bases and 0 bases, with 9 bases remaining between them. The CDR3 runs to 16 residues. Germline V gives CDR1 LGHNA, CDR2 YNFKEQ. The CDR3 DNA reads TGTGCCAGCAGCCAAGATCTGGCGGTCTCTGGAAACACCATATATTTT. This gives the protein CASSQDLAVSGNTIYF.

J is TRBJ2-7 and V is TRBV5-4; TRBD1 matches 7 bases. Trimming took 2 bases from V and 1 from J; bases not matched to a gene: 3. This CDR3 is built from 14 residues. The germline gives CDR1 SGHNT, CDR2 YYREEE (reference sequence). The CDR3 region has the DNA TGTGCCAGCAGCTTCGGGACAGTATCCTACGAGCAGTACTTC. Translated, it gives CASSFGTVSYEQYF. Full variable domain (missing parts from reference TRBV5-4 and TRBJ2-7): ETGVTQSPTHLIKTRGQQVTLRCSSQSGHNTVSWYQQALGQGPQFIFQYYREEENGRGNFPPRFSGLQFPNYSSELNVNALELDDSALYLCASSFGTVSYEQYFGPGTRLTVT.

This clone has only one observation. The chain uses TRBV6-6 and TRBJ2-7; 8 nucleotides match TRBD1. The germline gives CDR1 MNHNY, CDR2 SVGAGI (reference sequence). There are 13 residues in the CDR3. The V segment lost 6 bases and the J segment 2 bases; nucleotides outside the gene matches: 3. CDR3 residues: CASRDRAAYEQYF. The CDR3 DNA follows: TGTGCCAGCAGGGACAGGGCGGCCTACGAGCAGTACTTC.

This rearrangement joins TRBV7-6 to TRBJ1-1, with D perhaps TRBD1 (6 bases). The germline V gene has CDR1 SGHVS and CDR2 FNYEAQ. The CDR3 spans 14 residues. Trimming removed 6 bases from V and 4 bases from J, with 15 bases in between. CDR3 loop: CASSQRGVGTEAFF. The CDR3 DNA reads TGTGCCAGCAGTCAGAGGGGGGTTGGCACTGAAGCTTTCTTT.

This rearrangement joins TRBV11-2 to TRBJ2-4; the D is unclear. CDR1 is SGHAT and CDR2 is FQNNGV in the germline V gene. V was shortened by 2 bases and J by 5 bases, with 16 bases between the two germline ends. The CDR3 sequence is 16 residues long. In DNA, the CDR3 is TGTGCCAGCAGCTTACGGCCGGGCCACCTAGAAAACATTCAGTACTTC. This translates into CASSLRPGHLENIQYF.

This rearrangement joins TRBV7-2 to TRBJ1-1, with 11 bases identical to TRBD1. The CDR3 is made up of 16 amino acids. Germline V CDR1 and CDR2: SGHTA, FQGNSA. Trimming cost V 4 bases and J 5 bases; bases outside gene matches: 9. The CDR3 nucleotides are TGTGCCAGCAGCTCCTGGACAGGGGGCGCAGGGACTGAAGCTTTCTTT. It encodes CASSSWTGGAGTEAFF.

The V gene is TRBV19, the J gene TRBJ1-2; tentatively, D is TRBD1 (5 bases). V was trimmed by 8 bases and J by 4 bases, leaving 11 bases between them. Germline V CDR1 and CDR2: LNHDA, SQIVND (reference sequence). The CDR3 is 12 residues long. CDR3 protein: CASAGQVYGYTF. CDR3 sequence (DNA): TGTGCCAGTGCCGGACAAGTCTATGGCTACACCTTC.

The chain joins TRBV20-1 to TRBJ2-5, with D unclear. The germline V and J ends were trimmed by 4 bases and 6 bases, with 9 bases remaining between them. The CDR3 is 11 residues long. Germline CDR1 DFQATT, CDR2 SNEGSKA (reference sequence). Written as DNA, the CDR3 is TGCAGTGCTACAGAACCGAAGACCCAGTACTTC. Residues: CSATEPKTQYF.